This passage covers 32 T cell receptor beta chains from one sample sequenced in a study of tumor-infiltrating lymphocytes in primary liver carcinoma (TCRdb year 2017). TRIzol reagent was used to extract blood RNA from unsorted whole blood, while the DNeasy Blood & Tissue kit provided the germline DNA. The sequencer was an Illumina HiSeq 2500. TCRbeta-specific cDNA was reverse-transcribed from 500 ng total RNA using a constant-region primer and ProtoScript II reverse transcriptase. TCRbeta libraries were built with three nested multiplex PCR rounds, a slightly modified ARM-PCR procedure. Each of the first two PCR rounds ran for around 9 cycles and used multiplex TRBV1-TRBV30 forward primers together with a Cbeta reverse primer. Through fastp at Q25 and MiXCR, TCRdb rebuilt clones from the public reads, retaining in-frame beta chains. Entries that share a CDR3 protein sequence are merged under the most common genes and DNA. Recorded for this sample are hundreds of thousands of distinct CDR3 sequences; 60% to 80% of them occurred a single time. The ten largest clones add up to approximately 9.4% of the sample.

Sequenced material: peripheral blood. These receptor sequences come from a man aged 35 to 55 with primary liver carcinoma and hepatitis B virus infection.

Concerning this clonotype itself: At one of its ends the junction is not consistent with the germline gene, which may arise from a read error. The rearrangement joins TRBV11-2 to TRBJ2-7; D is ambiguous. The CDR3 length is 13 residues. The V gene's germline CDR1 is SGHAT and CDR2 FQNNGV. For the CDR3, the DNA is TGTGCCAGCGGCCAGGTTTTCTCCTATGAGCAGTACTTC. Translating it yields CASGQVFSYEQYF.

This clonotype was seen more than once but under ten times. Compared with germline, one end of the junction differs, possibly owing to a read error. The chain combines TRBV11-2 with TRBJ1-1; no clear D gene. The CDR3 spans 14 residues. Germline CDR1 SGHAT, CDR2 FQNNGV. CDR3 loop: CVSSLAPRNTEAFF. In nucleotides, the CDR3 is TGTGTCAGCAGCTTAGCCCCCAGGAACACTGAAGCTTTCTTT.

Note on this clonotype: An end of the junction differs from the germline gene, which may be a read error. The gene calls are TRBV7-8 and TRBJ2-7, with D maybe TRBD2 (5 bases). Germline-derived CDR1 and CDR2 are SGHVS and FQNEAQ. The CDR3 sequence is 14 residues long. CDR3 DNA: TGTGCCAGGAGCTTACCGTATTTGCGGGTCGAGCAGTACTTC. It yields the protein CARSLPYLRVEQYF.

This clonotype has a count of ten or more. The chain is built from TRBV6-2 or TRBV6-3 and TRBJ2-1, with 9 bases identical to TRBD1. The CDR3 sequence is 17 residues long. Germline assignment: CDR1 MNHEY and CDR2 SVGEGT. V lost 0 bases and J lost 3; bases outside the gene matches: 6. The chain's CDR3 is CASSYSPGTGIYNEQFF. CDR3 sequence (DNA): TGTGCCAGCAGTTACTCCCCCGGGACAGGGATCTACAATGAGCAGTTCTTC.

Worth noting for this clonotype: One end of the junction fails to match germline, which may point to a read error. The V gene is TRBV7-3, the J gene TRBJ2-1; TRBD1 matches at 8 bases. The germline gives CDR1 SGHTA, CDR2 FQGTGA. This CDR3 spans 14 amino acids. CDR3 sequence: CANSFQGAVDEQFF. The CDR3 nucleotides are TGTGCCAACAGCTTTCAGGGGGCCGTGGATGAGCAGTTCTTC.

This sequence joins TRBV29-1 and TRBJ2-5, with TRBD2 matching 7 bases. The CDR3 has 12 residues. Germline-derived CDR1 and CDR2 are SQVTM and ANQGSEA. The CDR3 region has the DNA TGCAACATTGGGGAGGGTCACGAGACCCAGTACTTC. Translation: CNIGEGHETQYF.

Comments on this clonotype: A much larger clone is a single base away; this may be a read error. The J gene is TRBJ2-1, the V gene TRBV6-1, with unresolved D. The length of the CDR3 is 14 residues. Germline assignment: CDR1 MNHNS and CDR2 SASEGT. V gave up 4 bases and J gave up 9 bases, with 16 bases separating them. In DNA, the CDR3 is TGTGCCAGCAGTGTGACGGTCTCCCTGGGTGAGCAGTTCTTC. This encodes CASSVTVSLGEQFF.

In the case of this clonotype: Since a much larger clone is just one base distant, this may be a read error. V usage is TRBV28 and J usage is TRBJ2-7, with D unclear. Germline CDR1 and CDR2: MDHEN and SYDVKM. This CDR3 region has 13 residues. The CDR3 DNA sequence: TGTGCCAGCAGTTTGATATTTTTGAGAGAGCTGTACTTC. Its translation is CASSLIFLRELYF.

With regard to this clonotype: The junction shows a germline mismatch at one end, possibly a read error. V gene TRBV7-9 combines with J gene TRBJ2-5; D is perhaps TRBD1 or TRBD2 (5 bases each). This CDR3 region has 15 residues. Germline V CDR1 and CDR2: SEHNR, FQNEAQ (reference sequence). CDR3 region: CASSSWGGKGETKYF. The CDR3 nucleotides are TGTGCCAGCAGCTCCTGGGGTGGAAAAGGGGAGACCAAGTACTTC.

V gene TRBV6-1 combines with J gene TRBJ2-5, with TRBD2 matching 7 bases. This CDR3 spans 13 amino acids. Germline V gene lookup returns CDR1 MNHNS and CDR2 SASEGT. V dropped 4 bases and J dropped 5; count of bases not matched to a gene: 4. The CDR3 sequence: CASSGRGVETQYF. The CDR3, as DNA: TGTGCCAGCAGTGGTCGGGGGGTCGAGACCCAGTACTTC.

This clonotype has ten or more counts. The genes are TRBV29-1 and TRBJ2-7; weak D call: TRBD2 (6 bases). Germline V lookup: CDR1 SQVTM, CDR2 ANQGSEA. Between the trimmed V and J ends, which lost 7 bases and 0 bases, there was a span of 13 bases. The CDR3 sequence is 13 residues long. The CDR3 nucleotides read TGCAGCGGGACTGACGGGAGCTCCTACGAGCAGTACTTC. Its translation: CSGTDGSSYEQYF.

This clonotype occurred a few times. The CDR3 here is CASSLTGDSGGYTF. DNA of the CDR3: TGCGCCAGCAGCTTGACAGGCGATTCGGGTGGCTACACCTTC. The chain recombines TRBV5-1 with TRBJ1-2; the D gene is possibly TRBD1 (5 bases). The V gene lost 1 base and the J gene lost 7 bases, with 14 bases spanning the gap. The CDR3 spans 14 residues. CDR1 is SGHRS, CDR2 YFSETQ, per germline. The full variable domain, in which reference TRBV5-1 and TRBJ1-2 provide the parts outside the CDR3, is KAGVTQTPRYLIKTRGQQVTLSCSPISGHRSVSWYQQTPGQGLQFLFEYFSETQRNKGNFPGRFSGRQFSNSRSEMNVSTLELGDSALYLCASSLTGDSGGYTFGSGTRLTVV.

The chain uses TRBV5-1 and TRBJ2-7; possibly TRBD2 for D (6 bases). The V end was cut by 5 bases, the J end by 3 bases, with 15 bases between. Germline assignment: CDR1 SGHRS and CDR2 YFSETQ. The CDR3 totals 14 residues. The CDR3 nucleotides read TGCGCCAGCAGTCGGGTAGCGGAGGGCTACGAGCAGTACTTC. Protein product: CASSRVAEGYEQYF.

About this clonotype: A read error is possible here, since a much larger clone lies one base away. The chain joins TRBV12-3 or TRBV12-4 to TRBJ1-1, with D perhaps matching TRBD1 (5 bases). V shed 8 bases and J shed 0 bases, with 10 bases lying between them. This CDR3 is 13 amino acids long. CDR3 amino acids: CASGPTVNTEAFF. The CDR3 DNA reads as TGTGCCAGCGGACCGACAGTGAACACTGAAGCTTTCTTT.

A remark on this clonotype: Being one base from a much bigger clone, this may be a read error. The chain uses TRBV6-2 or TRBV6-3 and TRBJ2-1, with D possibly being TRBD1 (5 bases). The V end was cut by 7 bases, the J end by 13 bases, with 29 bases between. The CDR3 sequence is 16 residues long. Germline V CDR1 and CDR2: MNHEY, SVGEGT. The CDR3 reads CASTSPFRGDQETQFF. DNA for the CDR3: TGTGCCAGCACCTCTCCCTTTAGGGGCGACCAAGAGACCCAGTTCTTC.

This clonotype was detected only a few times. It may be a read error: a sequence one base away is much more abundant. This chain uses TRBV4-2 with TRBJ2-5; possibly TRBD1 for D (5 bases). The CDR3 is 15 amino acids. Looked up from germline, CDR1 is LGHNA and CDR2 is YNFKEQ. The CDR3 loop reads CASNQAPRAGETQYF. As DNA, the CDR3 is TGTGCCAGCAACCAAGCCCCTAGAGCAGGGGAGACCCAGTACTTC.

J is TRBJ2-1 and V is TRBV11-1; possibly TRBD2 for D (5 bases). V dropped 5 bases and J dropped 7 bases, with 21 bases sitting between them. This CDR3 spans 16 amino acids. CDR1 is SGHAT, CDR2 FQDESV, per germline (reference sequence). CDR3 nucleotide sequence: TGTGCCAGCAGCCTTCTAGGCTCAGAGGGAGAAAATGAGCAGTTCTTC. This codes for CASSLLGSEGENEQFF.

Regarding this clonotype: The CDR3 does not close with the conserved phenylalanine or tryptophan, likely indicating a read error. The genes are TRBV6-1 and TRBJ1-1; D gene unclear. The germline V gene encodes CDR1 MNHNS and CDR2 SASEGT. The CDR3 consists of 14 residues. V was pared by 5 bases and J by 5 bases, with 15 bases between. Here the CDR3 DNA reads TGTGCCAGCAGTCATACACAACCGGGGACTGAAGCTTTCCTT. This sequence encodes CASSHTQPGTEAFL.

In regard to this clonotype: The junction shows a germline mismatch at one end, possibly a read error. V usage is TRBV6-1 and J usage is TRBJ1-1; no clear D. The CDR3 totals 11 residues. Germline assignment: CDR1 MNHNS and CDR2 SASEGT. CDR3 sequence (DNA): TGTGCCAGTCCGCCGAACATTGAAGCTTTCTTT. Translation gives CASPPNIEAFF.

CDR3 loop: CASSFSGQGNSYEQYF. As DNA, the CDR3 is TGTGCCAGCAGCTTTAGCGGACAGGGCAACTCCTACGAGCAGTACTTC. V usage is TRBV13 and J usage is TRBJ2-7, with 8 bases that match TRBD1. CDR1 is PRHDT, CDR2 FYEKMQ, per germline (reference sequence). V was pared by 3 bases and J by 0 bases, with 7 bases of the junction left unmatched. This CDR3 has 16 amino acids.

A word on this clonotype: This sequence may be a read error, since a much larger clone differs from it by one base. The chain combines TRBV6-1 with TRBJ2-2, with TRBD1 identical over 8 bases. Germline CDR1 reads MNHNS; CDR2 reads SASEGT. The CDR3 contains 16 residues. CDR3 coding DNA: TGTGCCAGCAGTGACCTCGGACAGGGCGATTCCGGGAAGCTGTTTTTT. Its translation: CASSDLGQGDSGKLFF.

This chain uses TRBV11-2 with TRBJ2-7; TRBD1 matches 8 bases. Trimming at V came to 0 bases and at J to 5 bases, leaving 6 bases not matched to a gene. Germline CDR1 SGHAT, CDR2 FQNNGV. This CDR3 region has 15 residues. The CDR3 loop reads CASSLDCTGGNEQYF. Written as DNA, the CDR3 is TGTGCCAGCAGCTTAGATTGCACAGGGGGTAACGAGCAGTACTTC.

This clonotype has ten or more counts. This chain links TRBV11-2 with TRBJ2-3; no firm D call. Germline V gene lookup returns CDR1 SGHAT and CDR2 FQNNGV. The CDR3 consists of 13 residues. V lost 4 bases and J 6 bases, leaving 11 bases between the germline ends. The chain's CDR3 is CASSSGLRDTQYF. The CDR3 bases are TGTGCCAGCAGCTCCGGTCTCCGGGATACGCAGTATTTT.

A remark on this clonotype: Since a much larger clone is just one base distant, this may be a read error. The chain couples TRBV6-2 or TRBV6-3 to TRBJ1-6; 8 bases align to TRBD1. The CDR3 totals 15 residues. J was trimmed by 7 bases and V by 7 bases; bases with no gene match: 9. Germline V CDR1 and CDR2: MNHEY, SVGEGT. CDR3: CASNRTGLWNSPLHF. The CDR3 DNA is TGTGCCAGCAATCGGACAGGGTTGTGGAATTCACCCCTCCACTTT.

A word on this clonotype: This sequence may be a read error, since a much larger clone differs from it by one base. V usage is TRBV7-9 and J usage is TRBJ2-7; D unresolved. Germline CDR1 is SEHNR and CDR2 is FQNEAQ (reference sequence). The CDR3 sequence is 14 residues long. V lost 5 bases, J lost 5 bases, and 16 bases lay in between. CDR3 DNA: TGTGCCAGCAGCCATGGTTCCTCTTCCCACGAGCAGTACTTC. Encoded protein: CASSHGSSSHEQYF. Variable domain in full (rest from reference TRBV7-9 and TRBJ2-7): DTGVSQNPRHKITKRGQNVTFRCDPISEHNRLYWYRQTLGQGPEFLTYFQNEAQLEKSRLLSDRFSAERPKGSFSTLEIQRTEQGDSAMYLCASSHGSSSHEQYFGPGTRLTVT.

CDR3: CASNQGGAGANVLTF. Written as DNA, the CDR3 is TGTGCCAGCAATCAAGGGGGCGCTGGGGCCAACGTCCTGACTTTC. The chain uses TRBV14 and TRBJ2-6; 7 bases match TRBD1. Trimming removed 7 bases from V and 2 bases from J; junction bases left unmatched: 5. CDR3 length: 15 amino acids. Germline V lookup: CDR1 SGHDN, CDR2 FVKESK.

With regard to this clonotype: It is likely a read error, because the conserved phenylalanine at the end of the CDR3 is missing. The CDR3 spells CASSEGLAGTYEQYY. The CDR3 DNA sequence: TGCGCCAGCAGCGAGGGACTAGCGGGTACCTACGAGCAGTACTAC. This chain joins TRBV5-1 and TRBJ2-7, with TRBD2 matching over 12 bases. This CDR3 region has 15 residues. Trimming removed 4 bases from V and 2 bases from J; junction bases left unmatched: 4. CDR1 is SGHRS, CDR2 YFSETQ, per germline.

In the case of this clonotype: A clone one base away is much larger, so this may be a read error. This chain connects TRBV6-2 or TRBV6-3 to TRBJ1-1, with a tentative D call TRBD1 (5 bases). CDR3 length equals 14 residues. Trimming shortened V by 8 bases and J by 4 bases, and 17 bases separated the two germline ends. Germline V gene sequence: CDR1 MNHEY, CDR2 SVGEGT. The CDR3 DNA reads TGTGCCAGCTCCCGGGACGCCCAGATCACTGAAGCTTTCTTT. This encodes CASSRDAQITEAFF.

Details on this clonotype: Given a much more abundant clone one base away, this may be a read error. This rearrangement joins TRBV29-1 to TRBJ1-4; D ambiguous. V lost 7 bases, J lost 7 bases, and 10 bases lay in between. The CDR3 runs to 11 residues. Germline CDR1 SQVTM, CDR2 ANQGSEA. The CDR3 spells CSAQWVEKLFF. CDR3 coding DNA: TGCAGCGCGCAATGGGTTGAAAAACTGTTTTTT.

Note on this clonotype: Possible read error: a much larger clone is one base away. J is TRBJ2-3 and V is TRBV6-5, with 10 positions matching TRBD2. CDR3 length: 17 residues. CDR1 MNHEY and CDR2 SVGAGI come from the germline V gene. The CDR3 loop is CASSSSGLAASTDRQYF. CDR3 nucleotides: TGTGCCAGCAGTTCCTCAGGACTAGCGGCTAGCACAGATAGGCAGTATTTT.

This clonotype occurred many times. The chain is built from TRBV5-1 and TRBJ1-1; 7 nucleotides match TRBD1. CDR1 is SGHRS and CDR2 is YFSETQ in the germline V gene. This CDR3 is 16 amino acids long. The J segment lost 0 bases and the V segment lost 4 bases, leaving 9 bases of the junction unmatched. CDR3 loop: CASSPERQGMNTEAFF. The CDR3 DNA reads TGCGCCAGCAGCCCCGAGCGACAGGGCATGAACACTGAAGCTTTCTTT.

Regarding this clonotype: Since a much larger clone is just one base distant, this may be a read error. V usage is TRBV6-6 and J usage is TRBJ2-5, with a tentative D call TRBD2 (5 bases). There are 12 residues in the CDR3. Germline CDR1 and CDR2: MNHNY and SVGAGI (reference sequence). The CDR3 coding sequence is TGTGCCAGCAGTTCCCTGGGAGAGATCCAGTACTTC. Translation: CASSSLGEIQYF.